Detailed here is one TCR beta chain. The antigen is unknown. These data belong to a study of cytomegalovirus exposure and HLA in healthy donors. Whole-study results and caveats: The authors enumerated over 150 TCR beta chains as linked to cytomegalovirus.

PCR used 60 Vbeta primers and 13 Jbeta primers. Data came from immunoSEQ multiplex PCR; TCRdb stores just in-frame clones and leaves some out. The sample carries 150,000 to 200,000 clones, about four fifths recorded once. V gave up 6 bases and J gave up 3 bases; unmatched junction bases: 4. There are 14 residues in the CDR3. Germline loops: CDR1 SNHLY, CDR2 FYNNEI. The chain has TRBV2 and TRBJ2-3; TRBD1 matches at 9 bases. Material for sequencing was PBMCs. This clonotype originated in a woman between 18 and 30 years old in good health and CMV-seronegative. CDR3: CASRDRGRTDTQYF. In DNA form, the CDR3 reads TGTGCCAGCAGGGACAGGGGAAGGACAGATACGCAGTATTTT.